These 23 T cell receptor beta chains originate from one sample sequenced in a study of blood T cell repertoires in COVID-19. Sequencing was performed with immunoSEQ multiplex PCR; in TCRdb, only in-frame clones are kept and a portion is missing. The repertoire holds around 210,000 clones, with 88% as singletons. The source material was peripheral blood. The receptors come from a man between 18 and 29 years old with active or convalescent COVID-19.

This clone is a singleton in its sample. The gene calls are TRBV6-5 and TRBJ2-7, with TRBD2 matching over 11 bases. The trim removed 1 base at V and 12 bases at J, leaving 8 bases unmatched. The length of the CDR3 is 14 residues. Per germline, CDR1 MNHEY and CDR2 SVGAGI. Here the CDR3 DNA reads TGTGCCAGCAGTTACTTCAGATTAGCGGGAGGGATGTACTTC. Translated, it gives CASSYFRLAGGMYF.

This chain connects TRBV5-6 to TRBJ1-6; 7 positions agree with TRBD1. The ends lost 4 bases at V and 7 bases at J; junction bases unmatched: 5. CDR3 size: 14 residues. Per the germline V gene, CDR1 is SGHDT and CDR2 is YYEEEE. The CDR3 reads CASSRDRVNSPLHF. For the CDR3, the DNA is TGTGCCAGCAGCCGCGACAGGGTAAATTCACCCCTCCACTTT. The full variable domain, with the rest looked up from reference TRBV5-6 and TRBJ1-6, is DAGVTQSPTHLIKTRGQQVTLRCSPKSGHDTVSWYQQALGQGPQFIFQYYEEEERQRGNFPDRFSGHQFPNYSSELNVNALLLGDSALYLCASSRDRVNSPLHFGNGTRLTVT.

This clone occurred a few times. This chain uses TRBV19 with TRBJ2-7, with D possibly TRBD1 on 6 matching bases. Germline CDR1 reads LNHDA; CDR2 reads SQIVND (reference sequence). V gave up 6 bases and J gave up 4 bases, with 19 bases separating them. The CDR3 covers 15 residues. The DNA for the CDR3 is TGTGCCAGTAGGGGCCTTAGGGACACGGTTTACGAGCAGTACTTC. Residues: CASRGLRDTVYEQYF.

This clone was detected only once. The J gene is TRBJ2-5, the V gene TRBV11-1; 8 bases fit TRBD2. Germline V gives CDR1 SGHAT, CDR2 FQDESV (reference sequence). The CDR3 is 15 residues long. With V trimmed by 5 bases and J by 3 bases, 8 bases remained unmatched. The CDR3 bases are TGTGCCAGCAGCCCACCAACTAGCGGAAAAGAGACCCAGTACTTC. Its protein product is CASSPPTSGKETQYF.

This chain uses TRBV6-5 with TRBJ1-2; D might be TRBD1 (5 bases). Between the trimmed V and J ends, which lost 5 bases and 0 bases, there was a span of 13 bases. The CDR3 loop spans 15 amino acids. Per the germline V gene, CDR1 is MNHEY and CDR2 is SVGAGI. In nucleotides, the CDR3 is TGTGCCAGCAGTCAACAGGTCCTCCCTAACTATGGCTACACCTTC. It translates to CASSQQVLPNYGYTF.

V gene TRBV7-9 combines with J gene TRBJ2-4, with D unresolved. The germline CDR1 and CDR2 sequences are SEHNR and FQNEAQ (reference sequence). Trimming stripped 4 bases from V and 0 bases from J, with 19 bases between. The CDR3 runs to 18 residues. The CDR3 DNA reads as TGTGCCAGCAGCTCTTTTGGCGGAACCGCCCTAGCCAAAAACATTCAGTACTTC. Protein: CASSSFGGTALAKNIQYF.

The chain uses TRBV5-5 and TRBJ1-1, with 8 bases that match TRBD1. The germline V gene has CDR1 SGHKS and CDR2 YYEKEE (reference sequence). Trimming at V came to 0 bases and at J to 1 base, leaving 2 bases not matched to a gene. This CDR3 is built from 15 residues. The CDR3 bases are TGTGCCAGCAGCTTGGGGGACAGGACGAACACTGAAGCTTTCTTT. Residues: CASSLGDRTNTEAFF.

The rearrangement uses TRBV9 and TRBJ2-1; 9 nucleotides agree with TRBD2. The V segment lost 0 bases and the J segment 0 bases; nucleotides outside the gene matches: 7. The CDR3 has 18 amino acids. Germline V gives CDR1 SGDLS, CDR2 YYNGEE. CDR3 coding DNA: TGTGCCAGCAGCGTAGGCTTAGCGGGAGCCTCCTCCTACAATGAGCAGTTCTTC. Amino acids: CASSVGLAGASSYNEQFF.

V gene TRBV21-1 combines with J gene TRBJ2-7; no DNA check was done on the table's D call, TRBD1. TRBV21-1 is given as a pseudogene. This CDR3 has 14 residues. The CDR3 DNA reads as TGTGCCAGCAGCTTAGAGGGACAGTCCGGCGAGCAGTACTTC. It translates to CASSLEGQSGEQYF.

The CDR3 here is CATSDYRGMGSYNEQFF. CDR3 coding DNA: TGTGCCACCAGTGATTACAGGGGAATGGGCTCCTACAATGAGCAGTTCTTC. The gene calls are TRBV24-1 and TRBJ2-1, with TRBD1 identical over 7 bases. The CDR3 spans 17 residues. The junction had 6 bases not matched to a gene; V was cut back by 2 bases and J by 0 bases. The germline V gene encodes CDR1 KGHDR and CDR2 SFDVKD.

The chain joins TRBV30 to TRBJ2-3; possibly TRBD2 for D (6 bases). The germline V and J ends were trimmed by 0 bases and 2 bases, with 9 bases remaining between them. The V gene's germline CDR1 is GTSNPN and CDR2 SVGIG (reference sequence). The CDR3 has 14 residues. The CDR3 bases are TGTGCCTGGAGTGTGGCGGGATACACAGATACGCAGTATTTT. Its protein product is CAWSVAGYTDTQYF.

V and J are TRBV5-1 and TRBJ2-7, with 9 bases aligning to TRBD1. There are 15 residues in the CDR3. V shed 4 bases, J shed 7 bases, and the junction held 12 bases outside the gene matches. The germline CDR1 and CDR2 sequences are SGHRS and YFSETQ. CDR3 bases: TGCGCCAGCAGCCAGACACTACAGGGGGCTGGGGAGCAGTACTTC. Protein: CASSQTLQGAGEQYF.

This clone has only a few counts. V gene TRBV19 combines with J gene TRBJ1-1; D is unresolved. Trimming removed 4 bases from V and 3 bases from J, with 9 bases in between. There are 13 residues in the CDR3. The germline CDR1 and CDR2 sequences are LNHDA and SQIVND (reference sequence). The CDR3 loop is CASSTLADTEAFF. The CDR3, as DNA: TGTGCCAGTAGTACCTTAGCAGACACTGAAGCTTTCTTT.

Only one count was recorded for this clone. The CDR3 DNA sequence: TGTGCCATACATGGGGACAGGGGATGGGGCACTGAAGCTTTCTTT. Translated, it gives CAIHGDRGWGTEAFF. This chain uses TRBV10-3 with TRBJ1-1; 10 bases fit TRBD1. The junction had 11 bases not matched to a gene; V was cut back by 9 bases and J by 4 bases. This CDR3 is built from 15 residues. Germline loops: CDR1 ENHRY, CDR2 SYGVKD.

This clone was picked up a small number of times. The chain employs TRBV5-1 and TRBJ1-1; maybe TRBD1 (5 bases). In germline, CDR1 is SGHRS, CDR2 YFSETQ. V shed 3 bases and J shed 3 bases, with 18 bases lying between them. The CDR3 totals 16 residues. CDR3 nucleotide sequence: TGCGCCAGCAGCTGGGGACTGGGACTGAGAGACACTGAAGCTTTCTTT. Translated: CASSWGLGLRDTEAFF. Variable domain in full (rest from reference TRBV5-1 and TRBJ1-1): KAGVTQTPRYLIKTRGQQVTLSCSPISGHRSVSWYQQTPGQGLQFLFEYFSETQRNKGNFPGRFSGRQFSNSRSEMNVSTLELGDSALYLCASSWGLGLRDTEAFFGQGTRLTVV.

The chain links TRBV6-5 to TRBJ1-1; D perhaps matches TRBD1 (5 bases). The CDR3 runs to 15 residues. V dropped 0 bases and J dropped 4 bases, with 12 bases sitting between them. The germline V gene encodes CDR1 MNHEY and CDR2 SVGAGI. CDR3 in DNA: TGTGCCAGCAGTTACTCGGCAGGGTGGGGCACTGAAGCTTTCTTT. Translation: CASSYSAGWGTEAFF.

This chain joins TRBV2 and TRBJ2-2, with 8 bases fitting TRBD2. Germline-derived CDR1 and CDR2 are SNHLY and FYNNEI. The CDR3 is 15 amino acids. V shed 6 bases and J 8 bases; nucleotides not matched to a gene: 11. The CDR3 loop reads CASSRGREAGGELFF. In nucleotides, the CDR3 is TGTGCCAGCAGCCGGGGGCGGGAGGCGGGAGGGGAGCTGTTTTTT.

The rearrangement uses TRBV7-2 and TRBJ2-2, with 8 bases matching TRBD1. With V trimmed by 7 bases and J by 5 bases, 9 bases remained unmatched. The CDR3 is 15 amino acids. CDR1 SGHTA and CDR2 FQGNSA come from the germline V gene. CDR3: CASTLTTGGTGELFF. As DNA, the CDR3 is TGTGCCAGCACCCTTACAACAGGGGGAACCGGGGAGCTGTTTTTT. The full variable domain, completed using reference TRBV7-2 and TRBJ2-2, is GAGVSQSPSNKVTEKGKDVELRCDPISGHTALYWYRQSLGQGLEFLIYFQGNSAPDKSGLPSDRFSAERTGGSVSTLTIQRTQQEDSAVYLCASTLTTGGTGELFFGEGSRLTVL.

This clone was observed a single time. This chain links TRBV5-8 with TRBJ2-5; no clear D. Germline-derived CDR1 and CDR2 are SGHTS and YDEGEE. The V gene lost 4 bases and the J gene lost 4 bases, with 5 bases spanning the gap. The CDR3 runs to 11 residues. The CDR3 nucleotides are TGTGCCAGCAGCGTTCTAGAGACCCAGTACTTC. Its translation is CASSVLETQYF.

The V and J genes are TRBV5-4 and TRBJ2-5, with 8 bases that match TRBD1. Germline V CDR1 and CDR2: SGHNT, YYREEE (reference sequence). After removal of 4 bases from V and 2 bases from J, the junction contained 10 bases not matched to a gene. The CDR3 runs to 16 residues. CDR3 DNA: TGTGCCAGCAGCACTAGAAGGACAGGGCTACAAGAGACCCAGTACTTC. This translates into CASSTRRTGLQETQYF.

Only one count was recorded for this clone. V usage is TRBV30 and J usage is TRBJ1-2; D is unclear. Germline V gives CDR1 GTSNPN, CDR2 SVGIG (reference sequence). V was trimmed by 1 base and J by 7 bases, leaving 4 bases between them. The CDR3 runs to 10 residues. The CDR3 DNA follows: TGTGCCTGGAGTGCGGTTGGCTACACCTTC. It translates to CAWSAVGYTF.

This clone qualifies as medium-sized (0.01 to 0.1%). The rearrangement links TRBV6-4 to TRBJ2-1; tentatively, D is TRBD1 (6 bases). With 3 bases removed from V and 0 bases from J, the gap between germline ends came to 6 bases. The germline V gene has CDR1 MRHNA and CDR2 SNTAGT. This CDR3 spans 14 amino acids. CDR3 sequence (DNA): TGTGCCAGCAGTGAGGACAGCTCCTACAATGAGCAGTTCTTC. Encoded protein: CASSEDSSYNEQFF.

The chain recombines TRBV2 with TRBJ1-2, with 7 bases that match TRBD1. The germline V gene encodes CDR1 SNHLY and CDR2 FYNNEI. This CDR3 is built from 16 residues. The trim removed 7 bases at V and 8 bases at J, leaving 19 bases unmatched. CDR3 residues: CASTMGRIDRAGGYTF. CDR3 sequence (DNA): TGTGCCAGCACGATGGGGAGGATAGACAGGGCGGGAGGCTACACCTTC. Combining the CDR3 with reference TRBV2 and TRBJ1-2 gives the whole variable domain EPEVTQTPSHQVTQMGQEVILRCVPISNHLYFYWYRQILGQKVEFLVSFYNNEISEKSEIFDDQFSVERPDGSNFTLKIRSTKLEDSAMYFCASTMGRIDRAGGYTFGSGTRLTVV.